This T cell receptor (beta chain) was observed in a study of OX40 agonist ivuxolimab in advanced cancers. Study-wide context: The dose-escalation cohort was just under 85% male, with a mean age of around 60 years, ranging roughly 20 to 90. About 40% of patients had received prior checkpoint inhibitor therapy.

The V gene lost 5 bases and the J gene lost 4 bases, with 10 bases spanning the gap. CDR3 size: 13 residues. Germline assignment: CDR1 SGHTA and CDR2 FQGNSA. Study-level points and caveats: At doses 0.1 to 3.0 mg/kg, CD4+ and CD8+ clones expanded.

Clones were read by immunoSEQ multiplex PCR, and TCRdb kept only the in-frame ones, dropping some. The repertoire consists of around 150,000 clones, with around 93% occurring once and the leading ten covering approximately 1%. A history of autoimmune disease or systemic immunosuppression excluded patients. Comments on this clone: What it binds is not known.

The sequences come from CD4+ or CD8+ T cells sorted from blood, collected in a trial of the OX40 agonist ivuxolimab. The source of this sequence is an adult with an advanced solid tumor such as melanoma, head and neck, liver or kidney cancer. The chain links TRBV7-2 to TRBJ2-3, with D possibly called TRBD1 or TRBD2 (5 bases each). CDR3 nucleotides: TGTGCCAGCAGCCCACGAGGGGCAGATACGCAGTATTTT. Protein product: CASSPRGADTQYF.